One and the same sample provided the 8 T cell receptor beta chains below, sequenced in a study of blood T cell repertoires in COVID-19. Generated by immunoSEQ multiplex PCR, the TCRdb table keeps only in-frame clones and is missing some. Among 150,000 to 200,000 clones listed, roughly 84% were seen once. Source material: PBMCs or T cells enriched from blood (not recorded which). The origin of the receptors is a middle-aged man who had recovered from COVID-19.

V gene TRBV5-1 combines with J gene TRBJ1-1; 7 bases match TRBD1. This CDR3 is 16 amino acids long. Germline values: CDR1 SGHRS, CDR2 YFSETQ. The V gene end was trimmed by 7 bases and the J gene end by 0 bases; junction bases not matched to a gene: 12. CDR3: CASVKGGSGVNTEAFF. DNA for the CDR3: TGCGCCAGCGTCAAAGGGGGCTCGGGGGTGAACACTGAAGCTTTCTTT.

CDR3 amino acids: CASRAGSNTGELFF. The CDR3, as DNA: TGTGCCAGCAGAGCCGGGTCCAACACCGGGGAGCTGTTTTTT. V is TRBV6-5 and J is TRBJ2-2; D unclear. The CDR3 covers 14 residues. Germline V CDR1 and CDR2: MNHEY, SVGAGI. With 6 bases removed from V and 2 bases from J, the gap between germline ends came to 10 bases.

The chain links TRBV19 to TRBJ2-7; D might be TRBD1 (6 bases). The V end lost 5 bases, the J end lost 3 bases, and 17 bases lay between the germline ends. Per the germline V gene, CDR1 is LNHDA and CDR2 is SQIVND (reference sequence). The CDR3 is 15 residues long. The CDR3 DNA reads as TGTGCCAGTAGTTTCCCGGGACAAGACTTCTACGAGCAGTACTTC. Translation gives CASSFPGQDFYEQYF.

V and J are TRBV7-9 and TRBJ1-2, with 7 bases aligning to TRBD1. The CDR3 sequence is 15 residues long. The V and J ends lost 4 bases and 0 bases, in that order; junction bases with no gene match: 5. Germline CDR1 is SEHNR and CDR2 is FQNEAQ (reference sequence). CDR3 sequence reads: CASSSGTEPNYGYTF. The CDR3 nucleotides read TGTGCCAGCAGCTCCGGGACAGAACCTAACTATGGCTACACCTTC.

The chain carries TRBV13 and TRBJ1-1; D may be TRBD1 (6 bases). Germline V gives CDR1 PRHDT, CDR2 FYEKMQ (reference sequence). This CDR3 is built from 14 residues. Deletions cut 5 bases from V and 4 bases from J, with 14 bases between. The CDR3 loop is CASSPDRMSTEAFF. The DNA for the CDR3 is TGTGCCAGCAGCCCTGACAGGATGAGCACTGAAGCTTTCTTT.

This clone was recorded once. The chain joins TRBV3-1 (or the pseudogene TRBV3-2) to TRBJ1-3; D call uncertain. This CDR3 comprises 14 residues. V was clipped by 6 bases and J by 2 bases, with 11 bases between them. The germline gives CDR1 LGHDT, CDR2 YNNKEL (reference sequence). In nucleotides, the CDR3 is TGTGCCAGCAGTCCATCCGGGACTGGAAACACCATATATTTT. Translated, it gives CASSPSGTGNTIYF.

V usage is TRBV21-1 and J usage is TRBJ1-6. TRBV21-1 is a known pseudogene. The CDR3 length is 18 residues. DNA of the CDR3: TGTGCCAGCAGCAAAATTCCCGGGTTAGGCTCCTATAATTCACCCCTCCACTTT. Its translation: CASSKIPGLGSYNSPLHF.

The chain employs TRBV18 and TRBJ2-7, with 7 bases identical to TRBD1. Germline assignment: CDR1 KGHSH and CDR2 LQKENI. The CDR3 sequence is 15 residues long. J lost 3 bases, V lost 6 bases, and 11 bases had no gene match. The CDR3 bases are TGTGCCAGCTCTCCGGGACAGACTATGATCTACGAGCAGTACTTC. This sequence encodes CASSPGQTMIYEQYF.